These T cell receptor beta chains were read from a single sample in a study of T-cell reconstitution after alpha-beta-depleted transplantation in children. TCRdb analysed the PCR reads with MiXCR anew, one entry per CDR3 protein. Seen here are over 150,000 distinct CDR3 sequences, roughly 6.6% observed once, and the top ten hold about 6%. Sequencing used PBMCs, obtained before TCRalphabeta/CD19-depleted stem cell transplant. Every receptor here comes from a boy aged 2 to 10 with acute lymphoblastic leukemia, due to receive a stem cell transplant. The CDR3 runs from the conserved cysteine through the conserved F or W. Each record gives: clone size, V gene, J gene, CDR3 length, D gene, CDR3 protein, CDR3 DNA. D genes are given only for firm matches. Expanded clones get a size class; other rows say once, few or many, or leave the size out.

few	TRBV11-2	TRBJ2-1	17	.	CASSLDYWQGRGNEQFF	TGTGCCAGCAGCTTAGATTATTGGCAGGGTAGGGGCAATGAGCAGTTCTTC
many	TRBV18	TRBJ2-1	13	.	CASSRAAYNEQFF	TGTGCCAGCTCACGGGCGGCCTACAATGAGCAGTTCTTC
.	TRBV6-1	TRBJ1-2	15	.	CASSEQAAGSYGYTF	TGTGCCAGCAGTGAACAGGCCGCGGGATCGTATGGCTACACCTTC
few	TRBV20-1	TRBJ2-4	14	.	CSARPSRGGNIQYF	TGCAGTGCTAGACCCTCACGGGGCGGAAACATTCAGTACTTC
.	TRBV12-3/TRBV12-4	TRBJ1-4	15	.	CASSLRRGVNEKLFF	TGTGCCAGCAGTTTAAGAAGAGGGGTTAATGAAAAACTGTTTTTT
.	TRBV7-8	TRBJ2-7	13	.	CASGPLLHYEQYF	TGTGCCAGCGGACCCCTCCTCCACTACGAGCAGTACTTC
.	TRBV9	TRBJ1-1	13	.	CASSVGGKTEAFF	TGTGCCAGCAGCGTAGGGGGGAAGACTGAAGCTTTCTTT
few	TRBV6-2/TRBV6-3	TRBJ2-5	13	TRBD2	CASFEGGMETQYF	TGTGCCAGCTTCGAGGGAGGGATGGAGACCCAGTACTTC
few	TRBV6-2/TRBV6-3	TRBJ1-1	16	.	CASGPSGRRMNTEAFF	TGTGCCAGCGGCCCCTCGGGACGGAGAATGAACACTGAAGCTTTCTTT
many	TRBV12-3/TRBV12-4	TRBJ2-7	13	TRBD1	CASSWTGGYEQYF	TGTGCCAGCAGTTGGACAGGGGGTTACGAGCAGTACTTC
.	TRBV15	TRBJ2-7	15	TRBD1	CATSPTGGRQYEQYF	TGTGCCACCAGCCCAACAGGGGGCCGTCAGTACGAGCAGTACTTC
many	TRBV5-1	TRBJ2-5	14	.	CASSFRGAEETQYF	TGCGCCAGCAGCTTCAGGGGGGCTGAAGAGACCCAGTACTTC
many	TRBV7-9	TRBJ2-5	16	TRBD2	CASSSSQRGGLETQYF	TGTGCCAGCAGCTCTTCACAGCGGGGGGGCCTGGAGACCCAGTACTTC
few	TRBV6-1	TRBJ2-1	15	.	CASRGAPSSYNEQFF	TGTGCCAGCAGAGGGGCGCCGAGCTCCTACAATGAGCAGTTCTTC
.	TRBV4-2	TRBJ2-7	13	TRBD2	CATSQAGAYEQYF	TGTGCCACCAGCCAAGCGGGAGCCTACGAGCAGTACTTC
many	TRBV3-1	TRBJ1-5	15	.	CASSQDGNRNQPQHF	TGTGCCAGCAGCCAAGACGGAAACCGTAATCAGCCCCAGCATTTT
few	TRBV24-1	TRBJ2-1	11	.	CATRRGHEQFF	TGTGCCACCAGAAGGGGTCATGAGCAGTTCTTC
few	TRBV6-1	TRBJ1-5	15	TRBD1	CASTSGTGGVQPQHF	TGTGCCAGCACAAGCGGGACAGGGGGGGTTCAGCCCCAGCATTTT
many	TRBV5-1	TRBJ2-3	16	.	CASSIEYRASTDTQYF	TGCGCCAGCAGCATAGAGTACAGGGCTAGCACAGATACGCAGTATTTT
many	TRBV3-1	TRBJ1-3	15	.	CASSQGTDSGNTIYF	TGTGCCAGCAGCCAAGGAACAGACTCTGGAAACACCATATATTTT
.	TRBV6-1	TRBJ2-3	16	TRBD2	CASSPRAGGSTDTQYF	TGTGCCAGCAGTCCCAGAGCGGGAGGGAGCACAGATACGCAGTATTTT
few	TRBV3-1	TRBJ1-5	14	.	CASSQGVSNQPQHF	TGTGCCAGCAGCCAGGGGGTAAGCAATCAGCCCCAGCATTTT
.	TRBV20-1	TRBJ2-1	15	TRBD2	CSASPAGDFYNEQFF	TGCAGTGCTAGTCCAGCGGGGGACTTCTACAATGAGCAGTTCTTC
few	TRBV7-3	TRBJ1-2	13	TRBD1	CASSYTGDYGYTF	TGTGCCAGCAGCTATACAGGGGACTATGGCTACACCTTC
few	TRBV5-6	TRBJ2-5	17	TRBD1	CASSGGQLVSPPGTQYF	TGTGCCAGCAGCGGGGGACAGCTGGTTTCCCCCCCGGGGACCCAGTACTTC
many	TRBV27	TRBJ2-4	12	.	CASGLAKNIQYF	TGTGCCAGCGGTTTAGCCAAAAACATTCAGTACTTC
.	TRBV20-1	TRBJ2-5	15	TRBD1	CSASPRDRYQETQYF	TGCAGTGCTAGTCCGCGGGACAGGTACCAAGAGACCCAGTACTTC